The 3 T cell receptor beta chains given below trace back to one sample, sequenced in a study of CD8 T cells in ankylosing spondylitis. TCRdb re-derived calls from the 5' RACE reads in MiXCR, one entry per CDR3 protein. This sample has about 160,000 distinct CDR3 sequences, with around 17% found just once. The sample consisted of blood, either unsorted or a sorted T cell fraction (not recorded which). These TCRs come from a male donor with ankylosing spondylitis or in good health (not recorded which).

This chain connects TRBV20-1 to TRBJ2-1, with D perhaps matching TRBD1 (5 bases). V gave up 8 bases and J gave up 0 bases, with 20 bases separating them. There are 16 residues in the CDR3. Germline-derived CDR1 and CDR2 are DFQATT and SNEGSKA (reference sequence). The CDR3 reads CSFWGSAPSSYNEQFF. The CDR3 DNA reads TGCAGTTTCTGGGGCTCTGCGCCAAGCTCCTACAATGAGCAGTTCTTC.

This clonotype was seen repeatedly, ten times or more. CDR3 in DNA: TGTGCCAGCAGTCTGACAGGGGCTGAAGCTTTCTTT. Its protein product is CASSLTGAEAFF. This chain joins TRBV12-3 or TRBV12-4 and TRBJ1-1, with 8 positions matching TRBD1. CDR3 length: 12 residues. V shed 5 bases, J shed 6 bases, and the junction held 2 bases outside the gene matches.

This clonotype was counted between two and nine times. CDR3 region: CSAPTLSEQYF. As DNA, the CDR3 is TGCAGTGCCCCTACACTTAGCGAGCAGTACTTC. V gene TRBV20-1 combines with J gene TRBJ2-7; no reliable D call. Trimming removed 6 bases from V and 6 bases from J, with 12 bases in between. Germline V CDR1 and CDR2: DFQATT, SNEGSKA (reference sequence). The CDR3 runs to 11 residues.